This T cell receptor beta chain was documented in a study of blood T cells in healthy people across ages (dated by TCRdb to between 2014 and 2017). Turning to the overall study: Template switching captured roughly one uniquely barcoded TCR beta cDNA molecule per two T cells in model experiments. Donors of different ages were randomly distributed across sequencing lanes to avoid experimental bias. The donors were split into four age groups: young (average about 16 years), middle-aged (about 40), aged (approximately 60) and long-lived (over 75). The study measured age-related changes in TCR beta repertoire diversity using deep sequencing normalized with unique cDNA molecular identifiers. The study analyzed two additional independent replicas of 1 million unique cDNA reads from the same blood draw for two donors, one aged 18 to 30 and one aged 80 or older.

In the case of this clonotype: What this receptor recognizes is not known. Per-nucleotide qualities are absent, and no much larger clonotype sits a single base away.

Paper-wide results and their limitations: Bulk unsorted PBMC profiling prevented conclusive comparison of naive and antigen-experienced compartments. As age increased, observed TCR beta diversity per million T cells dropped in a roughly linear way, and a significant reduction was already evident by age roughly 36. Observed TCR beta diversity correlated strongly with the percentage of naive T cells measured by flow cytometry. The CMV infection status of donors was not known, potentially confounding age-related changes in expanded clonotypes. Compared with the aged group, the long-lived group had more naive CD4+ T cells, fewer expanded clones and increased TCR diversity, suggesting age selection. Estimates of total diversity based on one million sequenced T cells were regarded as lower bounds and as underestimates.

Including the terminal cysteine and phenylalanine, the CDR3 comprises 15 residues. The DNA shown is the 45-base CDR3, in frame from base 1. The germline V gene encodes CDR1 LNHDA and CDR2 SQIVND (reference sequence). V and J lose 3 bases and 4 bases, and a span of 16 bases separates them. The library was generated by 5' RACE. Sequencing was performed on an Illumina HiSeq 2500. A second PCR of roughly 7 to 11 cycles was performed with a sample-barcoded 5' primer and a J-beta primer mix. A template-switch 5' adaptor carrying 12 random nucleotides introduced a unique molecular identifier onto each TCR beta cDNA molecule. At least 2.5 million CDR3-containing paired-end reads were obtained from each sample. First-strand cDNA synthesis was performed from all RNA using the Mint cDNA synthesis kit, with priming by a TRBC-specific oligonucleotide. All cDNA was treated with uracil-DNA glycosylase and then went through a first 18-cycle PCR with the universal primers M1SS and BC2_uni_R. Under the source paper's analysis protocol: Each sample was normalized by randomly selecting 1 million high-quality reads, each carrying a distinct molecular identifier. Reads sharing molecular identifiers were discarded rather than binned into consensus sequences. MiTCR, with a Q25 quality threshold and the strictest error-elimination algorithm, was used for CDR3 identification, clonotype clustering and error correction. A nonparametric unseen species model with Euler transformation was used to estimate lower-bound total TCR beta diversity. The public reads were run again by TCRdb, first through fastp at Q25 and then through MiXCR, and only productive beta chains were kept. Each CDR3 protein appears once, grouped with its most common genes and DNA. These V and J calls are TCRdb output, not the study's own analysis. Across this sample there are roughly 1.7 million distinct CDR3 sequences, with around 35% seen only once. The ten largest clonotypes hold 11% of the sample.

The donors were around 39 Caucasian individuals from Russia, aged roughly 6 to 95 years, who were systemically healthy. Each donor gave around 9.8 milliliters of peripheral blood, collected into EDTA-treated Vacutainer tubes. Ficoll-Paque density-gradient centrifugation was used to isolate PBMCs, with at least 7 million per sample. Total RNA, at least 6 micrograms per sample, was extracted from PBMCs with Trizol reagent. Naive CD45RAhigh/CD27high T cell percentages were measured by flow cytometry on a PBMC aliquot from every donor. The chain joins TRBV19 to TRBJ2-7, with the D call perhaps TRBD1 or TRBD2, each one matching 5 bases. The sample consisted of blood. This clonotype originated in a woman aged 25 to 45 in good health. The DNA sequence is TGTGCCAGTAGTATCCGAGGGGAGTGGCTATACGAGCAGTACTTC. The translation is CASSIRGEWLYEQYF.